This T cell receptor beta chain came from a study of a mutant IDH1 vaccine in newly diagnosed glioma. General study points: In about 94% of patients, immune responses induced by the vaccine occurred.

The repertoire was sequenced with immunoSEQ multiplex PCR; TCRdb's copy has only in-frame clones and lacks some. This sample has around 53,000 clones, with over 75% found just once. Details on this clone: Its specificity is unknown.

Germline CDR1 reads SGHRS; CDR2 reads YFSETQ. The CDR3 contains 11 residues. With 4 bases removed from V and 3 bases from J, the gap between germline ends came to 5 bases. Time point: week 11, during vaccination. Each dose of the vaccine consisted of 300 ug of mutant IDH1 20-mer peptide, with topical imiquimod. The rearrangement joins TRBV5-1 to TRBJ2-7, with D unclear. Sequenced here: PBMCs, sampled from a glioma patient whose treatment included an IDH1 peptide vaccine. The receptor was derived from a man in his fifties or sixties with glioma. CDR3 in amino acids: CASSPGYEQYF. The CDR3 DNA follows: TGCGCCAGCAGCCCCGGCTACGAGCAGTACTTC. Drawing the rest from reference TRBV5-1 and TRBJ2-7, the complete variable domain is KAGVTQTPRYLIKTRGQQVTLSCSPISGHRSVSWYQQTPGQGLQFLFEYFSETQRNKGNFPGRFSGRQFSNSRSEMNVSTLELGDSALYLCASSPGYEQYFGPGTRLTVT.